Listed below are T cell receptor beta chains from one sample, sequenced in a study of blood T cell repertoires in COVID-19. Some clones are missing from TCRdb's copy, which holds only in-frame ones; the method was immunoSEQ multiplex PCR. The sample shows over 200,000 clones, 87% of them seen only once. The sample taken for sequencing was peripheral blood. These receptors were collected from a man between 40 and 49 years old with active or convalescent COVID-19. Both conserved end residues are part of each CDR3. A D gene is named only where the DNA matches it firmly. Rows may omit the clone size; those that give it use once, few, many or a size class.

j_call clone_size d_call v_call cdr3_nt cdr3_aa
TRBJ2-5 . . TRBV2 TGTGCCAGCCTGACGCGCGGAGGGCGGGAGACCCAGTACTTC CASLTRGGRETQYF
TRBJ1-2 . TRBD1 TRBV28 TGTGCCAGCAGTTTCACCCCCGGGGGACAGGGAGGAGGGGGGCTCTATGGCTACACCTTC CASSFTPGGQGGGGLYGYTF
TRBJ2-5 . TRBD2 TRBV7-9 TGTGCCAGCAGCTTAGGGGCTAGCGGGGAGACCCAGTACTTC CASSLGASGETQYF
TRBJ2-3 . . TRBV5-1 TGCGCCAGCAGCTTGAAAGGGGCAATCACAGATACGCAGTATTTT CASSLKGAITDTQYF
TRBJ2-2 . TRBD1 TRBV9 TGTGCCAGCAGCGTATCAGGGGGCGACACCGGGGAGCTGTTTTTT CASSVSGGDTGELFF
TRBJ2-7 . TRBD2 TRBV5-5 TGTGCCAGCGGATCGGAACTAGCGGTGTCCTACGAGCAGTACTTC CASGSELAVSYEQYF
TRBJ1-1 . . TRBV28 TGTGCCAGCAGTTTACAGGGTGGTAACACTGAAGCTTTCTTT CASSLQGGNTEAFF
TRBJ2-3 . TRBD2 TRBV3-1/TRBV3-2 TGTGCCAGCAGCCTAACTAGCGGAAACACAGATACGCAGTATTTT CASSLTSGNTDTQYF
TRBJ1-1 once . TRBV4-1 TGCGCCAGCAGCCAAGTCAGGAACACTGAAGCTTTCTTT CASSQVRNTEAFF
TRBJ2-7 . TRBD1 TRBV19 TGTGCCAGTAGTCTTCCCGGGACAGCCTACGAGCAGTACTTC CASSLPGTAYEQYF
TRBJ2-7 . . TRBV29-1 TGCAGCGTAAGGGGGGGGCCGAGCTCCTACGAGCAGTACTTC CSVRGGPSSYEQYF
TRBJ2-7 . TRBD2 TRBV6-5 TGTGCCAGCAGTTACTCGAGGGGAGGGTCCTCCGAGCAGTACTTC CASSYSRGGSSEQYF
TRBJ2-1 . TRBD2 TRBV27 TGTGCCAGCAGTCCCCTTAGCGGGGGGGACGAGCAGTTCTTC CASSPLSGGDEQFF
TRBJ1-2 . . TRBV28 TGTGCCAGCAGAAATGACGGGAACCGTAACTATGGCTACACCTTC CASRNDGNRNYGYTF
TRBJ1-2 once . TRBV27 TGTGCCAGCAGTTTCGGGGGGGCGCGCGGCTACACCTTC CASSFGGARGYTF
TRBJ2-3 . . TRBV29-1 TGCAGCGTTAATCCGGGAAGGGGCACAGATACGCAGTATTTT CSVNPGRGTDTQYF
TRBJ1-2 . TRBD1 TRBV30 TGTGCCTGGAGAAAGGGGGCTCAGACCTATGGCTACACCTTC CAWRKGAQTYGYTF
TRBJ1-6 . . TRBV28 TGTGCCAGCAGCCCAGTCTCCTATAATTCACCCCTCCACTTT CASSPVSYNSPLHF
TRBJ1-3 . TRBD1 TRBV5-4 TGTGCCAGCAGCATTGACAGGGTTGTAAACACCATATATTTT CASSIDRVVNTIYF
TRBJ1-1 . TRBD1 TRBV28 TGTGCCAGCAGTTTAATCCCGGGACAGGGTGGGGCTTTCTTT CASSLIPGQGGAFF
TRBJ2-5 . . TRBV24-1 TGTGCCACCAGTGATTTCGTCCCCCCAGAGACCCAGTACTTC CATSDFVPPETQYF
TRBJ2-1 once TRBD2 TRBV28 TGTGCCAGCAGTTCCCCGGCTAGCGGGGGCTCCAATGAGCAGTTCTTC CASSSPASGGSNEQFF
TRBJ2-1 . TRBD2 TRBV11-2 TGTGCCAGCAGCCCGACTAGCGGGAGGACTAGTGAGCAGTTCTTC CASSPTSGRTSEQFF
TRBJ2-2 . . TRBV7-2 TGTGCCAGCAGCTTAGACCGCGGGGTAGGCGGGGAGCTGTTTTTT CASSLDRGVGGELFF
TRBJ2-3 . . TRBV9 TGTGCCAGCAGCGTAGTCCAGTTCACAGATACGCAGTATTTT CASSVVQFTDTQYF
TRBJ1-2 . TRBD1 TRBV19 TGTGCCAGTACGACAGGGATGAGGGATGGCTACACCTTC CASTTGMRDGYTF
TRBJ1-5 . . TRBV10-2 TGCGCCAGCAGTGAGTCGGTGGAGCGGGATGGGCATTTT CASSESVERDGHF
TRBJ2-1 . . TRBV27 TGTGCCAGCAGATCGTTTCCGAGCTCCTACAATGAGCAGTTCTTC CASRSFPSSYNEQFF
TRBJ2-1 . TRBD2 TRBV7-6 TGTGCCAGCAGCAAGCGGGGGGGGTTGGATGAGCAGTTCTTC CASSKRGGLDEQFF
TRBJ2-1 . . TRBV18 TGTGCCAGCTCACATCTCCTGTCCGGAGAACCCCACAATGAGCAGTTCTTC CASSHLLSGEPHNEQFF
TRBJ2-7 . . TRBV5-1 TGCGCCAGCAGCTTGGGGGGGACACTTTCTTACGAGCAGTACTTC CASSLGGTLSYEQYF
TRBJ1-5 . TRBD1 TRBV15 TGTGCCACCAGCAGGACGTTGGGACAGTCAAATAGCAATCAGCCCCAGCATTTT CATSRTLGQSNSNQPQHF
TRBJ2-2 . TRBD2 TRBV30 TGTGCCTGGCTGACTAGCGGGAACACCGGGGAGCTGTTTTTT CAWLTSGNTGELFF
TRBJ1-1 . TRBD1 TRBV5-1 TGCGCCAGCAGCGGGGACAGGGGAGACACTGAAGCTTTCTTT CASSGDRGDTEAFF